This T cell receptor beta chain was sequenced for a study of T cell changes during pregnancy in multiple sclerosis. Clones were read by immunoSEQ multiplex PCR, and TCRdb kept only the in-frame ones, dropping some. This repertoire shows about 89,000 clones, over 90% found once; its top ten account for about 0.84%. CDR1 and CDR2 from the germline V gene are SGHAT and FQNNGV. V lost 1 base, J lost 0 bases, and 13 bases lay in between. This CDR3 contains 17 residues. The material sequenced was peripheral blood, taken in the third trimester of pregnancy. The receptor comes from a female donor with multiple sclerosis, enrolled in a pregnancy study. The chain recombines TRBV11-2 with TRBJ2-4; D is unclear. CDR3 DNA sequence: TGTGCCAGCAGCTTAGGCACTGAAATCCTAGCCAAAAACATTCAGTACTTC. It translates to CASSLGTEILAKNIQYF.